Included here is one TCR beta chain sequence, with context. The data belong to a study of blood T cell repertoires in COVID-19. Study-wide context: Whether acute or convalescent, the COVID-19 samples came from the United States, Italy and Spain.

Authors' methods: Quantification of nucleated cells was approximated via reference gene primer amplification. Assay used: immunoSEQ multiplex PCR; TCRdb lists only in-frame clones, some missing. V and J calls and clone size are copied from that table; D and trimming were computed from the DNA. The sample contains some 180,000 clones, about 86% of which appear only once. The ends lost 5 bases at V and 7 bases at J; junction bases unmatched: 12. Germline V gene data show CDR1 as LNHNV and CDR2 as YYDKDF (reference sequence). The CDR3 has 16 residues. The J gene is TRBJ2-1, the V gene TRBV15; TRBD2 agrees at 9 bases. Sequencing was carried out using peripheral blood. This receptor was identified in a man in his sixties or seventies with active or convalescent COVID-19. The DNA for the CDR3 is TGTGCCACCAGCGTCTTAGCGGGAGAGCCTGCGAATGAGCAGTTCTTC. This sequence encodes CATSVLAGEPANEQFF.